The entry below gives a single T cell receptor (beta chain) sequence along with its context. The data are from a study of OX40 agonist ivuxolimab in advanced cancers. Profiling relied on immunoSEQ multiplex PCR, and the TCRdb table lists in-frame clones only, not all of them. This sample has 13,000 to 15,000 clones, with just under 90% found just once. The ends were cut back, 3 bases at V and 8 bases at J, with 14 bases in the middle. CDR1 is SGHAT and CDR2 is FQNNGV in the germline V gene. This CDR3 is 15 amino acids long. The sample consisted of CD4+ or CD8+ T cells sorted from blood, taken in a trial of the OX40 agonist ivuxolimab. The receptor's source is an adult with an advanced solid tumor such as melanoma, head and neck, liver or kidney cancer. This chain links TRBV11-2 with TRBJ1-6; D remains unclear. The CDR3 sequence is CASSLANERDSPLHF. CDR3 nucleotide sequence: TGTGCCAGCAGCTTGGCCAATGAAAGGGATTCACCCCTCCACTTT. The variable domain in full, with the rest retrieved from reference TRBV11-2 and TRBJ1-6, is EAGVAQSPRYKIIEKRQSVAFWCNPISGHATLYWYQQILGQGPKLLIQFQNNGVVDDSQLPKDRFSAERLKGVDSTLKIQPAKLEDSAVYLCASSLANERDSPLHFGNGTRLTVT.